This T cell receptor beta chain was documented in a study of shared clonotypes between healthy human individuals. Points from the study as a whole: Naive CD4 clonotypes were shared across a handful of donors at roughly 5%.

Data came from immunoSEQ multiplex PCR; TCRdb stores just in-frame clones and leaves some out. The sample lists approximately 940,000 clones; over 60% were seen once. Trimming removed 6 bases at V and 1 base at J, with 4 bases between. The germline V gene has CDR1 SQVTM and CDR2 ANQGSEA. The CDR3 sequence is 11 residues long. Adult Caucasians living in Nashville, Tennessee made up all of the donors. Division of CD4+ cells produced a CD45RA+ naive subset and a CD45RA-negative memory subset. This clone has more than one count but fewer than ten. What it recognizes is unknown. Other DNA sequences from this sample encode an identical CDR3 as well.

Sequencing used memory CD4+ T cells sorted from blood. The subset is: CD45RA-negative fraction. This sequence joins TRBV29-1 and TRBJ1-3; D remains ambiguous. This receptor was obtained from a man between 18 and 35 years old in good health. In DNA, the CDR3 is TGCAGCGTGGCTTCTGGAAACACCATATATTTT. It translates to CSVASGNTIYF.